This T cell receptor (beta chain) was found in a study of metastatic and nonmetastatic thyroid tumors. At the level of the study: Repertoire data that came from the blood and tumor or nodule tissue of malignant and benign thyroid patients were compared. Study-level points and caveats: In both blood and tumor samples, TCR beta diversity was reported significantly higher for malignant than benign nodules.

In the original analysis: Built for papillary thyroid cancer, a distant-metastasis classifier drew on CDR3 differences across clinicopathological groups. TCRdb re-analyzed the PCR reads through MiXCR. The authors' filters were not applied to this entry. This table has tens of thousands of clones, about 17% appearing once. From germline, CDR1 is SNHLY and CDR2 FYNNEI. This CDR3 spans 15 amino acids. With 8 bases clipped from V and 8 bases from J, the junction kept 13 bases outside the gene matches. With respect to this clone: Its antigen is not known.

Ahead of thyroid surgery, no patient had received treatment of any kind. The rearrangement joins TRBV2 to TRBJ2-3, with TRBD2 matching 10 bases. The sequencing input was blood. The receptor comes from a female donor with papillary thyroid cancer or a benign thyroid nodule (not recorded which). Some clones in this sample may be carry-over from other donors' samples. The chain's CDR3 is CASSIQRGGQGTQYF. The CDR3 DNA is TGTGCCAGCTCCATTCAGCGGGGGGGCCAGGGTACGCAGTATTTT.